These T cell receptor beta chains were read from a single sample in a study of blood T cell repertoires in COVID-19. TCRdb's copy holds only in-frame clones and misses some; the assay was immunoSEQ multiplex PCR. The sample shows fewer than 350,000 clones, approximately 83% of them seen only once. The sequenced material came from PBMCs or T cells enriched from blood (not recorded which). Source of these receptors: a woman aged 35 to 49 with acute COVID-19. Each CDR3 is given with its conserved first and last residue. The order of the fields is clone size, V gene, J gene, D gene, CDR3 protein, CDR3 DNA. The D gene is left open where the match is weak. Size is stated for part of the rows, as once, few or many counts, or as a class when the clone is expanded.

clone size: NA
V gene: TRBV19
J gene: TRBJ2-1
D gene: NA
CDR3 protein: CASSILASANEQFF
CDR3 DNA: TGTGCCAGTAGTATTTTGGCTAGTGCGAATGAGCAGTTCTTC

clone size: NA
V gene: TRBV6-6
J gene: TRBJ2-6
D gene: NA
CDR3 protein: CASSSSGVSGANVLTF
CDR3 DNA: TGTGCCAGCAGCTCCTCAGGTGTTTCTGGGGCCAACGTCCTGACTTTC

clone size: few
V gene: TRBV18
J gene: TRBJ1-1
D gene: TRBD1
CDR3 protein: CASSPLTGVDTEAFF
CDR3 DNA: TGTGCCAGCTCACCTTTGACAGGGGTGGACACTGAAGCTTTCTTT

clone size: once
V gene: TRBV24-1
J gene: TRBJ2-7
D gene: TRBD1
CDR3 protein: CATSDCPNGQAHYEQYF
CDR3 DNA: TGTGCCACCAGTGATTGCCCGAATGGACAGGCTCACTACGAGCAGTACTTC

clone size: NA
V gene: TRBV9
J gene: TRBJ2-1
D gene: TRBD1
CDR3 protein: CASSVERGTGAKKGSYNEQFF
CDR3 DNA: TGTGCCAGCAGCGTAGAGAGGGGGACAGGGGCAAAGAAGGGCTCCTACAATGAGCAGTTCTTC

clone size: NA
V gene: TRBV7-2
J gene: TRBJ1-6
D gene: NA
CDR3 protein: CASSLMLQGNNSPLHF
CDR3 DNA: TGTGCCAGCAGCTTGATGCTACAGGGAAATAATTCACCCCTCCACTTT

clone size: NA
V gene: TRBV7-3
J gene: TRBJ1-2
D gene: TRBD1
CDR3 protein: CASSPHRPGQGGYTF
CDR3 DNA: TGTGCCAGCAGCCCTCATAGACCGGGACAGGGTGGCTACACCTTC

clone size: NA
V gene: TRBV9
J gene: TRBJ2-1
D gene: TRBD2
CDR3 protein: CASSGGGSSYNEQFF
CDR3 DNA: TGTGCCAGCAGTGGTGGCGGGAGCTCCTACAATGAGCAGTTCTTC

clone size: NA
V gene: TRBV11-2
J gene: TRBJ1-5
D gene: TRBD1
CDR3 protein: CASSFQGADQPQHF
CDR3 DNA: TGTGCCAGCAGCTTTCAGGGGGCGGATCAGCCCCAGCATTTT

clone size: once
V gene: TRBV29-1
J gene: TRBJ2-5
D gene: TRBD2
CDR3 protein: CSVQTSGSGETQYF
CDR3 DNA: TGCAGCGTTCAGACTAGCGGGAGCGGGGAGACCCAGTACTTC

clone size: NA
V gene: TRBV29-1
J gene: TRBJ1-3
D gene: NA
CDR3 protein: CSVGDNRGNTIYF
CDR3 DNA: TGCAGCGTTGGGGACAACAGGGGAAACACCATATATTTT

clone size: once
V gene: TRBV4-2
J gene: TRBJ2-5
D gene: NA
CDR3 protein: CASSPNRAGQETQYF
CDR3 DNA: TGTGCCAGCAGCCCGAACAGGGCAGGCCAAGAGACCCAGTACTTC

clone size: NA
V gene: TRBV6-5
J gene: TRBJ1-1
D gene: NA
CDR3 protein: CASTEDRGDTEAFF
CDR3 DNA: TGTGCCAGCACCGAAGACCGGGGGGACACTGAAGCTTTCTTT

clone size: few
V gene: TRBV24-1
J gene: TRBJ1-1
D gene: TRBD1
CDR3 protein: CATLGGQGNTEAFF
CDR3 DNA: TGTGCCACCCTTGGCGGACAGGGGAACACTGAAGCTTTCTTT

clone size: NA
V gene: TRBV6-5
J gene: TRBJ1-2
D gene: NA
CDR3 protein: CASSLRRQANYGYTF
CDR3 DNA: TGTGCCAGCAGCCTACGTAGGCAGGCCAACTATGGCTACACCTTC

clone size: NA
V gene: TRBV19
J gene: TRBJ1-4
D gene: TRBD1
CDR3 protein: CASSGDRRIEKLFF
CDR3 DNA: TGTGCCAGTAGCGGGGACAGGCGGATTGAAAAACTGTTTTTT

clone size: NA
V gene: TRBV5-1
J gene: TRBJ1-4
D gene: TRBD1
CDR3 protein: CASSLARTGTGNEKLFF
CDR3 DNA: TGCGCCAGCAGCTTGGCCAGGACAGGGACAGGGAATGAAAAACTGTTTTTT

clone size: NA
V gene: TRBV7-9
J gene: TRBJ1-1
D gene: TRBD1
CDR3 protein: CASSPRGQAMNTEAFF
CDR3 DNA: TGTGCCAGCAGCCCAAGGGGACAGGCAATGAACACTGAAGCTTTCTTT

clone size: once
V gene: TRBV15
J gene: TRBJ2-3
D gene: NA
CDR3 protein: CATSRDQSTDTQYF
CDR3 DNA: TGTGCCACCAGCAGAGATCAAAGCACAGATACGCAGTATTTT

clone size: NA
V gene: TRBV3-1/TRBV3-2
J gene: TRBJ2-1
D gene: TRBD2
CDR3 protein: CASSQGRLAGGGWQFF
CDR3 DNA: TGTGCCAGCAGCCAAGGAAGACTAGCGGGAGGGGGGTGGCAGTTCTTC

clone size: NA
V gene: TRBV7-2
J gene: TRBJ1-5
D gene: NA
CDR3 protein: CASSLVGFNQPQHF
CDR3 DNA: TGTGCCAGCAGCTTGGTTGGCTTCAATCAGCCCCAGCATTTT

clone size: few
V gene: TRBV7-9
J gene: TRBJ2-3
D gene: NA
CDR3 protein: CASSLTGVCTDTQYF
CDR3 DNA: TGTGCCAGCAGCCTGACGGGGGTCTGCACAGATACGCAGTATTTT

clone size: NA
V gene: TRBV28
J gene: TRBJ1-5
D gene: TRBD1
CDR3 protein: CASSSDREGNQPQHF
CDR3 DNA: TGTGCCAGCAGTTCGGACAGGGAGGGCAATCAGCCCCAGCATTTT

clone size: NA
V gene: TRBV2
J gene: TRBJ1-5
D gene: NA
CDR3 protein: CASSVAVNQPQHF
CDR3 DNA: TGTGCCAGCAGTGTGGCGGTCAATCAGCCCCAGCATTTT

clone size: NA
V gene: TRBV18
J gene: TRBJ2-1
D gene: TRBD1
CDR3 protein: CASSPRRDSQFF
CDR3 DNA: TGTGCCAGCTCACCACGAAGGGACAGTCAGTTCTTC

clone size: NA
V gene: TRBV7-3
J gene: TRBJ1-6
D gene: NA
CDR3 protein: CASSLQGPVNNSPLHF
CDR3 DNA: TGTGCCAGCAGCCTTCAGGGGCCGGTGAATAATTCACCCCTCCACTTT